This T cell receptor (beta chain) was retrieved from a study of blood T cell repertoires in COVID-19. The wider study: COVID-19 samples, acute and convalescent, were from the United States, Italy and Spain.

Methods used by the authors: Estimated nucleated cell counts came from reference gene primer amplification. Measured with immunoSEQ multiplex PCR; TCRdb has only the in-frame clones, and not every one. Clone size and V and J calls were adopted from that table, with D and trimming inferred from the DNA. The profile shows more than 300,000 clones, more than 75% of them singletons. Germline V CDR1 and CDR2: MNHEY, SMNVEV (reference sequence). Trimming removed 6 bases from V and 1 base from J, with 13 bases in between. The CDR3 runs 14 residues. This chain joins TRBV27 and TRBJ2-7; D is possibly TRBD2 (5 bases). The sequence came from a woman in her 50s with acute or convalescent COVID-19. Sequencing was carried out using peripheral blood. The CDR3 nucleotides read TGTGCCAGCAGCCACGGACTGTTATCCTACGAGCAGTACTTC. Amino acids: CASSHGLLSYEQYF.